Each of the 21 T cell receptor beta chains below was sequenced from the same sample in a study of T cell clonality in common variable immunodeficiency (dated by TCRdb to between 2014 and 2016). The library was made by the immunoSEQ multiplex PCR assay. TCRdb limited this immuneACCESS table to in-frame rearrangements with V and J called. A share of clones is missing; checked studies link under half to unresolved V genes, and the rest is unexplained. This sample has tens of thousands of clones, none of them a singleton. The biggest ten clones account for roughly 3.2% of the sample. The sequencing sample was made of peripheral blood mononuclear cells. The receptor source for this set is a person aged 18 to 75 in good health.

This clone was detected ten times or more. The CDR3 extends 3 residues past the end of the read, so its final part is completed from the germline J gene. The rearrangement links TRBV2 to TRBJ1-2; tentative D call: TRBD1 (6 bases). V dropped 5 bases and J dropped 1 base, with 17 bases sitting between them. Looked up from germline, CDR1 is SNHLY and CDR2 is FYNNEI. This CDR3 is 16 amino acids long. The CDR3 DNA, read in part, is TGTGCCAGCAGTCTACAGGGAACAGGGAATAACTATGGC. This sequence encodes CASSLQGTGNNYG. The complete CDR3 sequence is CASSLQGTGNNYGYTF.

This clone was picked up many times. From the germline J gene comes the end of the CDR3, since the read stops 3 residues before it. The rearrangement joins TRBV12-3 or TRBV12-4 to TRBJ2-1, with a weak D call TRBD1 (6 bases). The CDR3 extends over 16 amino acids. V lost 7 bases to trimming and J lost 2 bases, with 18 bases between them. CDR3 DNA (partial): TGTGCCAGCACCCCAGGGGCGGGTTCCCCCTACAATGAG. It specifies CASTPGAGSPYNE. From start to end, the CDR3 is CASTPGAGSPYNEQFF.

This clone appeared many times. From the germline J gene comes the end of the CDR3, since the read stops 3 residues before it. The chain combines TRBV7-9 with TRBJ2-1, with TRBD2 as a possible D gene (5 bases). The CDR3 covers 12 residues. Germline V gives CDR1 SEHNR, CDR2 FQNEAQ (reference sequence). Trimming cost V 5 bases and J 6 bases, with 8 bases left between them. CDR3 sequence: CASSRGSNEQFF. CDR3 DNA (partial): TGTGCCAGCAGCCGGGGAAGCAATGAG.

This clone showed up many times. The read finishes 3 residues shy of the CDR3 end, and the germline J gene is used to complete it. The chain uses TRBV30 and TRBJ1-3, with D maybe TRBD1 (5 bases). Looked up from germline, CDR1 is GTSNPN and CDR2 is SVGIG (reference sequence). The CDR3 is made up of 13 amino acids. CDR3 bases read: TGTGCGGGGGGGAGGGCCTCTGGAAACACC. Amino acid sequence: CAGGRASGNT. The CDR3 in full is CAGGRASGNTIYF.

Comment on this clone: The CDR3 end is not reached by the read, which stops 3 residues before it; the germline J gene fills it in. This rearrangement joins TRBV5-1 to TRBJ2-1; possible D gene TRBD1, 6 bases. Germline V gives CDR1 SGHRS, CDR2 YFSETQ. The CDR3 is made up of 16 amino acids. The V and J ends lost 4 bases and 2 bases respectively, with 16 bases between them. CDR3 sequence: CASSLLLGGPYNEQFF. The covered CDR3 bases are TGCGCCAGCAGCCTCCTCTTAGGGGGACCCTACAATGAG.

Ten or more counts support this clone. The CDR3 goes on 3 residues after the read ends, and that part is filled in from the germline J gene. The chain recombines TRBV4-1 with TRBJ2-1; 13 bases map to TRBD2. In germline, CDR1 is MGHRA, CDR2 YSYEKL. The length of the CDR3 is 17 residues. Trimming removed 0 bases from V and 9 bases from J; junction bases left unmatched: 8. The CDR3 sequence is CASSQDGTSGRAGEQFF. Incomplete CDR3 DNA: TGCGCCAGCAGCCAAGATGGCACTAGCGGGAGGGCCGGTGAG.

This clone appeared many times. The read falls 3 residues short of the CDR3 end, and the missing part is taken from the germline J gene. This sequence joins TRBV30 and TRBJ2-7; D unclear. This CDR3 has 14 residues. Germline CDR1 reads GTSNPN; CDR2 reads SVGIG (reference sequence). V dropped 8 bases and J dropped 1 base, with 18 bases sitting between them. The CDR3 loop is CAATLASVSYEQYF. CDR3 DNA (partial): TGTGCCGCCACATTGGCCTCCGTTTCCTACGAG.

This clone has at least ten counts. A much larger clone is a single base away; this may be a read error. The same CDR3 can be traced to other DNA sequences in this sample. This CDR3 reads CSARRTSGRSETQYF. Partial CDR3 DNA: TGCAGTGCTAGGAGGACTAGCGGGAGGTCGGAGACC. The chain has TRBV20-1 and TRBJ2-5; TRBD2 agrees at 14 bases. The read terminates 3 residues before the CDR3 end, so the remaining end is supplied by the germline J gene. V lost 3 bases, J lost 5 bases, and 5 bases stayed unmatched. Germline-derived CDR1 and CDR2 are DFQATT and SNEGSKA (reference sequence). This CDR3 is built from 15 residues.

This clone was detected many times. The CDR3 loop reads CAWSVAGGAATNEKLFF. CDR3 bases read: TGTGCCTGGAGTGTGGCAGGGGGCGCAGCAACTAATGAAAAA. The chain combines TRBV30 with TRBJ1-4, with TRBD1 matching 8 bases. The CDR3 end lies 3 residues beyond the end of the read and is filled in from the germline J gene. From germline, CDR1 is GTSNPN and CDR2 SVGIG (reference sequence). Germline trimming cut 0 bases from V and 0 bases from J; bases unmatched to any gene: 6. The CDR3 length is 17 residues.

This clone showed up many times. Sequencing ends 3 residues short of the CDR3 end; the germline J gene provides the rest. The V and J genes are TRBV30 and TRBJ2-4; D might be TRBD2 (8 bases). Germline loops: CDR1 GTSNPN, CDR2 SVGIG (reference sequence). The CDR3 is 15 residues long. Incomplete CDR3 DNA: TGTGCCTGGGAGGGGGCAACGGGGGGGGGTTATAAT. Translation gives CAWEGATGGGYN. The whole CDR3 sequence is CAWEGATGGGYNQYF.

This clone was picked up many times. The CDR3 is cut off 3 residues early in the read; its end comes from the germline J gene. The V gene is TRBV7-2, the J gene TRBJ2-2; the D gene is possibly TRBD2 (6 bases). This CDR3 contains 15 residues. V was shortened by 10 bases and J by 5 bases, with 20 bases between the two germline ends. Germline CDR1 is SGHTA and CDR2 is FQGNSA. CDR3: CATDLGTAGTGELFF. CDR3 bases read: TGTGCCACCGATTTAGGAACGGCGGGAACCGGGGAG.

The sample holds many counts of this clone. The read ends 3 residues before the CDR3 terminus; that terminus is restored from the germline J gene. The chain uses TRBV23-1 and TRBJ2-2, with 11 bases fitting TRBD2. TRBV23-1 qualifies as an ORF whose function is uncertain. With V trimmed by 4 bases and J by 8 bases, 24 bases remained unmatched. The CDR3 totals 21 residues. The part of the CDR3 DNA that was read is TGCGCCAGCAGTCCCATCACCTACTCGACTAGCGGGAAAGACATACAAGGGGAG. Encoded protein: CASSPITYSTSGKDIQGE. The whole CDR3 reads CASSPITYSTSGKDIQGELFF.

This clone showed up many times. The CDR3 end falls 3 residues outside the read, so it is completed with the germline J gene. The chain joins TRBV2 to TRBJ2-2; D is uncertain. The CDR3 covers 12 residues. Looked up from germline, CDR1 is SNHLY and CDR2 is FYNNEI. Deletions cut 3 bases from V and 8 bases from J, with 7 bases between. The CDR3 loop reads CASSDPRGELFF. The CDR3 bases that were read are TGTGCCAGCAGTGACCCTAGAGGGGAG.

This clone was recorded at least ten times. Read sequence stops 3 residues before the CDR3 end, and the germline J gene provides the missing end. The chain uses TRBV20-1 and TRBJ1-1; D is possibly TRBD1 (5 bases). In germline, CDR1 is DFQATT, CDR2 SNEGSKA (reference sequence). This CDR3 spans 15 amino acids. Trimming removed 6 bases at V and 1 base at J, with 18 bases between. Incomplete CDR3 DNA: TGCAGTGCCCAAGACCCACAGAGGGGGAACACTGAA. This translates into CSAQDPQRGNTE. The complete CDR3 sequence is CSAQDPQRGNTEAFF.

The sample holds many counts of this clone. With the read ending 3 residues before the CDR3 end, the germline J gene is used to fill in that end. The J gene is TRBJ2-3, the V gene TRBV4-1; D unresolved. The CDR3 extends over 15 amino acids. The V gene lost 0 bases and the J gene lost 2 bases, with 9 bases spanning the gap. Germline values: CDR1 MGHRA, CDR2 YSYEKL. The CDR3 loop is CASSQDSSVTDTQYF. The sequenced part of the CDR3 DNA is TGCGCCAGCAGCCAAGATTCGTCAGTCACAGATACG.

This clone has at least ten counts. The part of the CDR3 DNA that was read is TGCGCCAGCAGCTCGCGGACGACTAGCGGTAACAATGAG. Protein sequence: CASSSRTTSGNNE. The full CDR3 reads CASSSRTTSGNNEQFF. The chain carries TRBV5-1 and TRBJ2-1, with TRBD2 identical over 9 bases. The read finishes 3 residues shy of the CDR3 end, and the germline J gene is used to complete it. Looked up from germline, CDR1 is SGHRS and CDR2 is YFSETQ. The V gene end was trimmed by 3 bases and the J gene end by 5 bases; junction bases not matched to a gene: 9. The CDR3 contains 16 residues.

This clone was counted ten times or more. The read stops 3 residues short of the end of the CDR3; the missing end is completed from the germline J gene. The V gene is TRBV18, the J gene TRBJ1-5; a possible D gene is TRBD1 (5 bases). Germline assignment: CDR1 KGHSH and CDR2 LQKENI. Trimming removed 0 bases from V and 5 bases from J, with 8 bases in between. There are 14 residues in the CDR3. The CDR3 DNA, read in part, is TGTGCCAGCTCACCACCGGGACTTGATCAGCCC. Its protein is CASSPPGLDQP. The full CDR3 protein reads CASSPPGLDQPQHF.

There are many counts of this clone. Read data end 3 residues before the CDR3 end; the end is taken from the germline J gene. V is TRBV10-2 and J is TRBJ2-7, with 7 bases that match TRBD1. J lost 6 bases, V lost 6 bases, and 5 bases had no gene match. In germline, CDR1 is WSHSY, CDR2 SAAADI. CDR3 length equals 12 residues. The DNA read from the CDR3 is TGCGCCAGCAGCCACGGACAGGCCGAG. Amino acid sequence: CASSHGQAE. The full-length CDR3 reads as CASSHGQAEQYF.

This clone was recorded many times. Read sequence stops 3 residues before the CDR3 end, and the germline J gene provides the missing end. The V gene is TRBV6-1, the J gene TRBJ1-5; D may be TRBD1 (6 bases). CDR1 and CDR2 from the germline V gene are MNHNS and SASEGT. The V and J ends lost 4 bases and 2 bases respectively, with 9 bases between them. The CDR3 is made up of 14 amino acids. The sequenced CDR3 bases are TGTGCCAGCAGTGGGGGGCAGCGCAATCAGCCC. It codes for CASSGGQRNQP. The whole CDR3 reads CASSGGQRNQPQHF.

This clone was found many times. The read comes to an end 3 residues before the CDR3 does, leaving the germline J gene to fill in the end. V usage is TRBV7-9 and J usage is TRBJ1-2, with D perhaps TRBD1 (5 bases). Germline-derived CDR1 and CDR2 are SEHNR and FQNEAQ (reference sequence). The CDR3 runs to 14 residues. The ends were cut back, 5 bases at V and 3 bases at J, with 13 bases in the middle. CDR3: CASSPIVGDYGYTF. The sequenced part of the CDR3 DNA is TGTGCCAGCAGCCCTATTGTAGGGGACTATGGC.

This clone was detected many times. Sequencing ends 3 residues short of the CDR3 end; the germline J gene provides the rest. V usage is TRBV18 and J usage is TRBJ1-1; D may be TRBD1 (5 bases). Germline values: CDR1 KGHSH, CDR2 LQKENI. This CDR3 has 13 amino acids. Trimming stripped 4 bases from V and 3 bases from J, with 9 bases between. The CDR3 reads CASSRLQDTEAFF. CDR3 DNA (partial): TGTGCCAGCTCACGATTACAGGACACTGAA.